The 24 T cell receptor beta chains below were found in one sample sequenced in a study of cytomegalovirus exposure and HLA in healthy donors. PCR used 60 Vbeta primers and 13 Jbeta primers. This table comes from immunoSEQ multiplex PCR, and its TCRdb copy is limited to in-frame clones, with some not included. The table records 150,000 or so clones, around three quarters of them present only once. Sequenced sample: PBMCs. Source of these receptors: a man aged 40-49 years in good health and CMV-seropositive.

V is TRBV4-1 and J is TRBJ2-7; 13 nucleotides agree with TRBD2. After removal of 4 bases from V and 3 bases from J, the junction contained 6 bases not matched to a gene. Germline CDR1 reads MGHRA; CDR2 reads YSYEKL. The CDR3 covers 16 residues. The CDR3 nucleotides are TGCGCCAGCAGCCTTGGACTAGCGGGAGCGAACTACGAGCAGTACTTC. Protein: CASSLGLAGANYEQYF.

The chain carries TRBV7-3 and TRBJ2-1, with 7 positions matching TRBD2. V lost 5 bases to trimming and J lost 7 bases; unmatched junction nucleotides: 8. The CDR3 consists of 14 residues. CDR1 and CDR2 from the germline V gene are SGHTA and FQGTGA. CDR3 DNA sequence: TGTGCCAGCAGCCGGGACGACGGGAGGAATGAGCAGTTCTTC. It specifies CASSRDDGRNEQFF.

The rearrangement links TRBV18 to TRBJ1-1, with D unresolved. This CDR3 spans 14 amino acids. The germline V gene has CDR1 KGHSH and CDR2 LQKENI. Trimming stripped 1 base from V and 4 bases from J, with 10 bases between. CDR3 region: CASSPLTRGTEAFF. DNA of the CDR3: TGTGCCAGCTCACCACTCACAAGAGGCACTGAAGCTTTCTTT.

The chain links TRBV30 to TRBJ2-1; TRBD2 matches 10 bases. The CDR3 runs to 12 residues. V dropped 4 bases and J dropped 10; count of bases not matched to a gene: 4. CDR1 is GTSNPN, CDR2 SVGIG, per germline (reference sequence). The CDR3 loop reads CAWTSGSREQFF. CDR3 sequence (DNA): TGTGCCTGGACTAGCGGGAGTAGAGAGCAGTTCTTC.

The chain carries TRBV7-8 and TRBJ2-1; weak D call: TRBD2 (5 bases). Per the germline V gene, CDR1 is SGHVS and CDR2 is FQNEAQ. V was shortened by 1 base and J by 12 bases, with 16 bases between the two germline ends. CDR3 length: 14 amino acids. CDR3 protein: CASSLVPDYSSQFF. The CDR3 DNA reads TGTGCCAGCAGCTTAGTTCCCGACTATAGCTCGCAGTTCTTC.

The sample holds a few counts of this clone. This rearrangement joins TRBV28 to TRBJ1-6; the D is unclear. V lost 2 bases and J 10 bases, leaving 6 bases between the germline ends. This CDR3 comprises 12 residues. Germline loops: CDR1 MDHEN, CDR2 SYDVKM. The CDR3 region is CASSLLQSPLHF. CDR3 nucleotide sequence: TGTGCCAGCAGTTTACTGCAGTCACCCCTCCACTTT.

The V and J genes are TRBV11-2 and TRBJ1-1, with 10 bases identical to TRBD1. Germline V gene data show CDR1 as SGHAT and CDR2 as FQNNGV. The CDR3 consists of 15 residues. With 6 bases clipped from V and 4 bases from J, the junction kept 8 bases outside the gene matches. CDR3 in amino acids: CASRPDRGLVTEAFF. CDR3 in DNA: TGTGCCAGCAGGCCAGACAGGGGGCTTGTCACTGAAGCTTTCTTT.

V is TRBV19 and J is TRBJ2-2; D perhaps matches TRBD1 (5 bases). Trimming pared 9 bases from V and 0 bases from J, leaving 11 bases between. This CDR3 has 14 residues. Per the germline V gene, CDR1 is LNHDA and CDR2 is SQIVND (reference sequence). The DNA for the CDR3 is TGTGCCAGCGGACACCTCTCGAACACCGGGGAGCTGTTTTTT. Protein product: CASGHLSNTGELFF.

The chain couples TRBV11-3 to TRBJ2-2; 7 bases fit TRBD2. Germline V CDR1 and CDR2: SGHNT, YENEEA. The CDR3 has 14 amino acids. CDR3 amino acids: CASAGLQNPGELFF. The CDR3 DNA reads as TGTGCTAGCGCGGGACTACAGAATCCCGGGGAGCTGTTTTTT.

This chain uses TRBV11-2 with TRBJ2-5, with TRBD2 matching over 9 bases. The CDR3 length is 14 residues. The J segment lost 11 bases and the V segment lost 1 base, leaving 8 bases of the junction unmatched. Per germline, CDR1 SGHAT and CDR2 FQNNGV. The CDR3 nucleotides are TGTGCCAGCAGCTTAGTCCCAGTAGCGGGAGAGCAGTACTTC. It yields the protein CASSLVPVAGEQYF.

The chain has TRBV7-8 and TRBJ2-7, with TRBD2 identical over 9 bases. Germline CDR1 SGHVS, CDR2 FQNEAQ. CDR3 length equals 15 residues. Germline trimming cut 5 bases from V and 3 bases from J; bases unmatched to any gene: 8. This chain's CDR3 is CASSPSGKVYYEQYF. For the CDR3, the DNA is TGTGCCAGCAGCCCTAGCGGGAAGGTTTACTACGAGCAGTACTTC.

This chain links TRBV5-1 with TRBJ2-1, with D maybe TRBD1 (6 bases). The CDR3 length is 15 residues. CDR1 and CDR2 (germline): SGHRS, YFSETQ. The V end lost 0 bases, the J end lost 7 bases, and 14 bases lay between the germline ends. CDR3 sequence (DNA): TGCGCCAGCAGCTTGGGAGCTAGGGGGAATAATGAGCAGTTCTTC. Its translation is CASSLGARGNNEQFF. The full variable domain, rest sourced from reference TRBV5-1 and TRBJ2-1, is KAGVTQTPRYLIKTRGQQVTLSCSPISGHRSVSWYQQTPGQGLQFLFEYFSETQRNKGNFPGRFSGRQFSNSRSEMNVSTLELGDSALYLCASSLGARGNNEQFFGPGTRLTVL.

J is TRBJ1-5 and V is TRBV19; no firm D call. Germline loops: CDR1 LNHDA, CDR2 SQIVND (reference sequence). The CDR3 extends over 16 amino acids. Trimming removed 2 bases from V and 4 bases from J, with 15 bases in between. The CDR3 sequence is CASSILGREVNQPQHF. The DNA for the CDR3 is TGTGCCAGTAGTATATTAGGACGGGAAGTGAATCAGCCCCAGCATTTT. Filled out from reference TRBV19 and TRBJ1-5, the complete variable domain reads DGGITQSPKYLFRKEGQNVTLSCEQNLNHDAMYWYRQDPGQGLRLIYYSQIVNDFQKGDIAEGYSVSREKKESFPLTVTSAQKNPTAFYLCASSILGREVNQPQHFGDGTRLSIL.

This chain joins TRBV7-9 and TRBJ1-2; D gene uncertain. Trimming cost V 0 bases and J 0 bases, with 5 bases left between them. Germline V lookup: CDR1 SEHNR, CDR2 FQNEAQ (reference sequence). This CDR3 spans 14 amino acids. The CDR3 DNA follows: TGTGCCAGCAGCTTAGCCGGGGCTAACTATGGCTACACCTTC. Its protein product is CASSLAGANYGYTF.

The rearrangement uses TRBV14 and TRBJ1-1; TRBD1 matches at 7 bases. In germline, CDR1 is SGHDN, CDR2 FVKESK. CDR3 size: 15 residues. The V segment lost 3 bases and the J segment 4 bases; nucleotides outside the gene matches: 8. DNA for the CDR3: TGTGCCAGCAGCCATACCTGGGACAGATCCACTGAAGCTTTCTTT. It translates to CASSHTWDRSTEAFF.

The genes are TRBV28 and TRBJ1-4; D remains unclear. CDR3 length: 13 residues. Germline CDR1 and CDR2: MDHEN and SYDVKM. Trimming pared 6 bases from V and 8 bases from J, leaving 13 bases between. The chain's CDR3 is CASRSGITEKLFF. CDR3 nucleotides: TGTGCCAGCAGATCGGGGATAACCGAAAAACTGTTTTTT.

The chain has TRBV9 and TRBJ2-1; 7 nucleotides align to TRBD2. Germline trimming cut 0 bases from V and 10 bases from J; bases unmatched to any gene: 13. Germline CDR1 and CDR2: SGDLS and YYNGEE. The CDR3 runs to 16 residues. The CDR3 coding sequence is TGTGCCAGCAGCGTAGCTAGCAGCGGGACCTTTTCCGAGCAGTTCTTC. Protein: CASSVASSGTFSEQFF.

This clone is a singleton in its sample. This chain uses TRBV27 with TRBJ1-1, with 9 positions matching TRBD1. V shed 4 bases, J shed 0 bases, and the junction held 12 bases outside the gene matches. The CDR3 contains 18 residues. The V gene's germline CDR1 is MNHEY and CDR2 SMNVEV (reference sequence). The CDR3 sequence: CASSSPGQGFPVNTEAFF. DNA for the CDR3: TGTGCCAGCAGTTCCCCGGGACAGGGTTTTCCTGTGAACACTGAAGCTTTCTTT.

In the case of this clone: At one boundary the junction diverges from the germline segment, which might be a read error. V gene TRBV19 combines with J gene TRBJ2-3; TRBD1 aligns across 8 bases. CDR1 is LNHDA and CDR2 is SQIVND in the germline V gene (reference sequence). This CDR3 comprises 14 residues. The CDR3 region has the DNA TGTGCCAGTAGTTTCTCAGGGGGCGCAGATCCGCAGTATTTT. Translating gives CASSFSGGADPQYF. Full variable domain (outside the CDR3, taken from reference TRBV19 and TRBJ2-3): DGGITQSPKYLFRKEGQNVTLSCEQNLNHDAMYWYRQDPGQGLRLIYYSQIVNDFQKGDIAEGYSVSREKKESFPLTVTSAQKNPTAFYLCASSFSGGADPQYFGPGTRLTVL.

The V call is TRBV11-3, the J call TRBJ1-1; TRBD1 might be the D (5 bases). With 0 bases removed from V and 9 bases from J, the gap between germline ends came to 11 bases. The CDR3 contains 13 residues. Germline CDR1 and CDR2: SGHNT and YENEEA. CDR3 sequence: CASSLDSGTKAFF. The CDR3 nucleotides read TGTGCCAGCAGCTTAGATAGCGGGACGAAAGCTTTCTTT.

This clone occurred once. V usage is TRBV28 and J usage is TRBJ2-7; 9 nucleotides line up with TRBD1. The CDR3 extends over 13 amino acids. V was pared by 7 bases and J by 5 bases, with 6 bases of the junction left unmatched. Germline CDR1 MDHEN, CDR2 SYDVKM. This CDR3 reads CASTPGQGHEQYF. The CDR3 coding sequence is TGTGCCAGCACTCCGGGACAGGGTCACGAGCAGTACTTC.

The chain has TRBV5-1 and TRBJ2-1; D is perhaps TRBD2 (6 bases). Germline V gene data show CDR1 as SGHRS and CDR2 as YFSETQ. The CDR3 contains 14 residues. Trimming pared 0 bases from V and 6 bases from J, leaving 10 bases between. CDR3 sequence reads: CASSLAPGGNEQFF. CDR3 bases: TGCGCCAGCAGCTTGGCCCCCGGGGGCAATGAGCAGTTCTTC.

Points on this clone: The junction shows a germline mismatch at one end, possibly a read error. This sample includes further DNA sequences coding for the same CDR3. The rearrangement links TRBV6-6 to TRBJ1-4; D might be TRBD1 (6 bases). CDR3 size: 14 residues. Germline V gene sequence: CDR1 MNHNY, CDR2 SVGAGI (reference sequence). In nucleotides, the CDR3 is TGTGCTAGCAGGTGGACAGCAACTAATGAAAAACTGTTTTTT. Encoded protein: CASRWTATNEKLFF.

The chain joins TRBV6-1 to TRBJ2-1, with TRBD2 matching 7 bases. Losses at the gene ends were 0 bases for V and 1 base for J; bases not matched to a gene: 9. The CDR3 has 18 amino acids. Germline V gene lookup returns CDR1 MNHNS and CDR2 SASEGT. CDR3 protein: CASSEAGRGVGSYNEQFF. CDR3 DNA sequence: TGTGCCAGCAGTGAAGCCGGACGGGGGGTTGGGTCCTACAATGAGCAGTTCTTC.